Presented here are 6 T cell receptor beta chains from one specimen sequenced in a study of blood T cell repertoires in COVID-19. The assay was immunoSEQ multiplex PCR, and TCRdb's table has in-frame clones only and misses some. The table shows about 210,000 clones, with about 87% occurring only once. Sequencing used peripheral blood. The source of these receptors is a man between 65 and 85 years old with acute or convalescent COVID-19.

The V gene is TRBV28, the J gene TRBJ1-2, with a weak D call TRBD1 (5 bases). The germline V gene has CDR1 MDHEN and CDR2 SYDVKM. The CDR3 is 12 amino acids. The V gene lost 10 bases and the J gene lost 1 base, with 10 bases spanning the gap. The CDR3 loop reads CAIRQNNYGYTF. In DNA form, the CDR3 reads TGTGCCATCCGACAGAATAACTATGGCTACACCTTC.

V usage is TRBV28 and J usage is TRBJ2-7; D is perhaps TRBD1 (6 bases). The CDR3 loop spans 11 amino acids. Between the trimmed V and J ends, which lost 5 bases and 13 bases, there was a span of 15 bases. The germline V gene has CDR1 MDHEN and CDR2 SYDVKM. In nucleotides, the CDR3 is TGTGCCAGCAGTACACAGGGAGTGAGATACTTC. Translated: CASSTQGVRYF.

This chain uses TRBV5-6 with TRBJ1-6; D might be TRBD1 (6 bases). This CDR3 has 15 amino acids. CDR1 is SGHDT, CDR2 YYEEEE, per germline. Trimming shortened V by 2 bases and J by 3 bases, and 9 bases separated the two germline ends. CDR3 bases: TGTGCCAGCAGCTTTTTACAGGGCTATAATTCACCCCTCCACTTT. This gives the protein CASSFLQGYNSPLHF. Full variable domain (outside the CDR3, taken from reference TRBV5-6 and TRBJ1-6): DAGVTQSPTHLIKTRGQQVTLRCSPKSGHDTVSWYQQALGQGPQFIFQYYEEEERQRGNFPDRFSGHQFPNYSSELNVNALLLGDSALYLCASSFLQGYNSPLHFGNGTRLTVT.

This chain uses TRBV5-6 with TRBJ2-3, with TRBD2 matching 8 bases. The junction had 3 bases not matched to a gene; V was cut back by 0 bases and J by 0 bases. The CDR3 loop spans 16 amino acids. Germline V CDR1 and CDR2: SGHDT, YYEEEE. The CDR3 is CASSLDSSGSTDTQYF. The CDR3 nucleotides are TGTGCCAGCAGCTTGGATTCTAGCGGGAGCACAGATACGCAGTATTTT.

V and J are TRBV19 and TRBJ2-7, with 10 bases lining up with TRBD1. This CDR3 spans 15 amino acids. Germline V gene lookup returns CDR1 LNHDA and CDR2 SQIVND (reference sequence). Trimming took 1 base from V and 4 from J; bases not matched to a gene: 4. The CDR3 here is CASSIAQGQGYEQYF. DNA of the CDR3: TGTGCCAGTAGTATAGCACAGGGACAGGGGTACGAGCAGTACTTC.

This chain uses TRBV30 with TRBJ2-7, with 8 bases aligning to TRBD2. J was trimmed by 1 base and V by 5 bases; bases with no gene match: 7. Germline CDR1 and CDR2: GTSNPN and SVGIG (reference sequence). This CDR3 spans 14 amino acids. CDR3: CAWGSGIKSYEQYF. The CDR3 DNA follows: TGTGCCTGGGGTAGCGGGATAAAATCCTACGAGCAGTACTTC.